The source of this T cell receptor beta chain is a study of human T cells and chemical hapten exposure. In the library, unique molecular identifiers were attached to individual cDNA molecules. TCRdb called the RACE reads again in MiXCR, with one record for every CDR3 protein. Here the sample spans approximately 100,000 distinct CDR3 sequences, 10% to 15% being singletons. There are many counts of this clonotype. The V gene end was trimmed by 6 bases and the J gene end by 3 bases; junction bases not matched to a gene: 8. This CDR3 is built from 14 residues. The V gene's germline CDR1 is DFQATT and CDR2 SNEGSKA (reference sequence). The time point is: pre-sensitization, week 0. The treatment was: therapeutic diphenylcyclopropenone sensitization with weekly scalp DPC.

This TCR was sampled from a woman aged 45-59 years with alopecia areata. Some clones in this sample may be carry-over from other donors' samples. This specimen was whole blood, taken in connection with sensitization to the hapten diphenylcyclopropenone (DPC). The genes are TRBV20-1 and TRBJ2-7; 10 bases are a match to TRBD1. CDR3 sequence reads: CSAQTGGGFYEQYF. The CDR3, as DNA: TGCAGTGCCCAGACAGGGGGCGGATTCTACGAGCAGTACTTC.